These 4 T cell receptor beta chains were sequenced from one sample in a study of cytotoxic CD8 clonotypes in ibrutinib-treated CLL. Sequencing used immunoSEQ multiplex PCR; TCRdb keeps in-frame clones, though not all of them. The repertoire holds over 65,000 clones, 68% seen once, with about 5.7% in the top ten. The specimen comprised PBMCs, sampled after 12 months of ibrutinib treatment. The receptors here all came from a human donor with chronic lymphocytic leukemia.

In this sample, this clone turned up a few times. The chain links TRBV5-1 to TRBJ2-7; 11 bases match TRBD1. This CDR3 contains 15 residues. V was clipped by 1 base and J by 3 bases; unmatched bases: 3. Germline V gene lookup returns CDR1 SGHRS and CDR2 YFSETQ. CDR3 DNA: TGCGCCAGCAGCTTGAAAGGGACAGGGGGCTACGAGCAGTACTTC. This translates into CASSLKGTGGYEQYF.

The rearrangement links TRBV6-5 to TRBJ1-2, with TRBD1 matching over 11 bases. J lost 4 bases, V lost 0 bases, and 4 bases had no gene match. Looked up from germline, CDR1 is MNHEY and CDR2 is SVGAGI. This CDR3 contains 16 residues. The DNA of the CDR3 is TGTGCCAGCAGTTACTCGGGACAGGGGGTGAGCTATGGCTACACCTTC. Protein sequence: CASSYSGQGVSYGYTF.

The chain links TRBV19 to TRBJ1-1; TRBD1 agrees at 11 bases. From germline, CDR1 is LNHDA and CDR2 SQIVND (reference sequence). V was clipped by 5 bases and J by 1 base; unmatched bases: 15. This CDR3 contains 19 residues. CDR3: CASSSRTHGQGAGNTEAFF. The CDR3 nucleotides are TGTGCCAGTAGTTCCAGGACCCACGGACAGGGGGCAGGGAACACTGAAGCTTTCTTT.

This clone was seen only once. CDR3 loop: CASSSQSTGVWIEAFF. The CDR3 coding sequence is TGCGCCAGCAGCTCCCAATCTACAGGGGTATGGATTGAAGCTTTCTTT. The V gene is TRBV5-1, the J gene TRBJ1-1, with 7 bases matching TRBD1. The length of the CDR3 is 16 residues. The germline CDR1 and CDR2 sequences are SGHRS and YFSETQ. Trimming at V came to 3 bases and at J to 7 bases, leaving 15 bases not matched to a gene.